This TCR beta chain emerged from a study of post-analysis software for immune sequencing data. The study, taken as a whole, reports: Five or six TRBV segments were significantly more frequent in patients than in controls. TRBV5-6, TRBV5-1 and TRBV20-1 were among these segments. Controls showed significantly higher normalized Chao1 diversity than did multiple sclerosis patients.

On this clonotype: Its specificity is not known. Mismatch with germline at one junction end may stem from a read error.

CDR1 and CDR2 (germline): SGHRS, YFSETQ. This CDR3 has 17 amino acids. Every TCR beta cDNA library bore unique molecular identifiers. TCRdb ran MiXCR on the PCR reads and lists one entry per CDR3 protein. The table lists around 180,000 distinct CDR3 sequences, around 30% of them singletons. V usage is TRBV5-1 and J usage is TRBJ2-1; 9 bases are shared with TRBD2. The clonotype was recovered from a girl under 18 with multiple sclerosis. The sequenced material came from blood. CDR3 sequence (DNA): TGCGTCAGCAGCTTAGAAGCGGGAGGTACCTCCTACAATGAGCAGTTCTTC. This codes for CVSSLEAGGTSYNEQFF.